This TCR beta chain was retrieved from a study of technical replicates of blood from a handful of donors. The CDR3 consists of 11 residues. The germline gives CDR1 MGHDK, CDR2 SYGVNS. TCRdb's copy holds only in-frame clones and misses some; the assay was immunoSEQ multiplex PCR. This table holds nearly 95,000 clones, almost 97% found once. This sequence originates from a human donor in good health. The chain is built from TRBV25-1 and TRBJ2-2; D is perhaps TRBD1 (6 bases). The sequencing sample was made of T cells isolated from PBMCs. The CDR3, as DNA: TGTGCGTCAAAGGGGGCCGGGGAGCTGTTTTTT. Encoded protein: CASKGAGELFF.